This TCR beta chain was recovered during a study of blood T cells in healthy people across ages. For the second PCR, which ran for 7 to 11 cycles, a sample-barcoded 5' primer and a J-beta primer mix were used. TCRdb re-derived calls from the 5' RACE reads in MiXCR, one entry per CDR3 protein. The sample comprises around 1,000,000 distinct CDR3 sequences, less than 25% of which are singletons, and about 0.69% rests with the top ten. Overall study findings and caveats: With unsorted PBMCs, a conclusive comparison of naive versus antigen-experienced cells was not possible. Diversity estimates drawn from one million T cells were deemed underestimates.

They isolated at least 7 million PBMCs from each sample. Turning to this clonotype: Its antigen remains unknown.

Germline CDR1 MDHEN, CDR2 SYDVKM. The CDR3 has 15 residues. V lost 4 bases and J 6 bases, leaving 16 bases between the germline ends. The same sample was also studied in work on T cells of mothers and their children.

V is TRBV28 and J is TRBJ2-4, with D maybe TRBD1 (6 bases). Source material: blood. The TCR sequence derives from a girl aged 2-10 years in good health. DNA for the CDR3: TGTGCCAGCAGTTCCCCCTTGACAGGTCGAAACATTCAGTACTTC. It translates to CASSSPLTGRNIQYF.